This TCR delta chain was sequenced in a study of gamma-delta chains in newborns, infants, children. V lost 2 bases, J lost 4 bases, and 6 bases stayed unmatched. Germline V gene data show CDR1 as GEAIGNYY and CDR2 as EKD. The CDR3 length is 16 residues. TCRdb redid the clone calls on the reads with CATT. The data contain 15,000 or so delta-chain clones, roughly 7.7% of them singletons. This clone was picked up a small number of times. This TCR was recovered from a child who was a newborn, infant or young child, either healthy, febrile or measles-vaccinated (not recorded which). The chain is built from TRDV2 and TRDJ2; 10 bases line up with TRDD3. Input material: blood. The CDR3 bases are TGTGCCTGTGACATACTGGGGGATTACGGGACAGCACAACTCTTCTTT. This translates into CACDILGDYGTAQLFF.